This T cell receptor beta chain was sequenced during a study of patients and donors after allogeneic stem cell transplantation (dated by TCRdb to about 2020). Receptor amplification or capture employed RT-PCR. TCRdb records NextSeq 550 as the sequencer. TCRdb's own reprocessing of the public reads used fastp at Q25 and MiXCR and kept productive beta chains. Rows merge per CDR3 protein into single entries with the most common DNA and genes. The table for this sample lists about a million distinct CDR3 sequences; about 20% of them were counted only once. 5.5% to 6.5% of the sample comes from the top ten. This clonotype was recorded at least ten times. Its antigen is still unknown. Per-nucleotide qualities are absent, and no much larger clonotype sits a single base away. V is clipped by 6 bases and J by 4 bases, and the sequence between their germline boundaries is 9 bases long. The germline V gene (reference sequence) provides CDR1 MNHEY and CDR2 SMNVEV. The CDR3 has 12 amino acids, counting the end cysteine and phenylalanine. The CDR3 DNA has 36 bases and is translated from base 1.

Specimen: blood, either unsorted or a sorted T cell fraction (not recorded which). This TCR was sampled from a human donor who was either an allogeneic HSCT recipient or a stem cell or donor lymphocyte infusion donor (not recorded which). It is not recorded whose cells these are; they may come from a transplant donor. Here the chain combines TRBV27 and TRBJ1-1, with no confidently assigned D gene. The nucleotide sequence is TGTGCCAGCAGGGGTTTGGGCACTGAAGCTTTCTTT. This yields the protein CASRGLGTEAFF.